These T cell receptor beta chains were read from a single sample in a study of Ad26.COV2.S vaccination and SARS-CoV-2 variants. Libraries were prepared by immunoSEQ multiplex PCR; TCRdb keeps only in-frame clonotypes and omits some of them. The repertoire holds roughly 320,000 clones, with around 84% as singletons. This material consisted of peripheral blood, taken in a trial of Ad26.COV2.S vaccine versus placebo. The receptor source for this set is a person between 18 and 60 years old who received the Ad26.COV2.S COVID-19 vaccine or a placebo. Each CDR3 is given with its conserved first and last residue. Fields, in order: D gene, clone size, J gene, V gene, CDR3 protein, CDR3 DNA. The D gene is left open where the match is weak. The size entry is marked missing in some rows and otherwise reads once, few, many or a size class.

>-|-|TRBJ1-1|TRBV6-2/TRBV6-3
CASSSSLGHVEAFF
TGTGCCAGCAGTTCCAGTTTGGGTCATGTTGAAGCTTTCTTT
>-|-|TRBJ2-2|TRBV6-4
CASSDLGETGELFF
TGTGCCAGCAGTGACTTAGGGGAAACCGGGGAGCTGTTTTTT
>-|-|TRBJ1-1|TRBV12-5
CASGLDANTEAFF
TGTGCTAGTGGTTTGGATGCGAACACTGAAGCTTTCTTT
>TRBD1|-|TRBJ2-2|TRBV19
CASRRGTGVASWAGELFF
TGTGCCAGTAGAAGGGGCACAGGGGTTGCGAGTTGGGCCGGGGAGCTGTTTTTT
>-|few|TRBJ1-6|TRBV5-1
CASSYQDNSPLHF
TGCGCCAGCAGCTACCAGGATAATTCACCCCTCCACTTT
>-|-|TRBJ2-7|TRBV7-2
CASSYSRTVEQYF
TGTGCCAGCAGCTATAGCCGGACAGTCGAGCAGTACTTC
>-|many|TRBJ1-1|TRBV10-3
CAISESNTYTEAFF
TGTGCCATCAGTGAGTCGAATACGTACACTGAAGCTTTCTTT
>-|-|TRBJ2-7|TRBV10-3
CAIMRGPSYEQYF
TGTGCCATCATGCGGGGGCCGAGCTACGAGCAGTACTTC
>TRBD1|-|TRBJ1-2|TRBV10-3
CAISETRQGANYGYTF
TGTGCCATCAGTGAGACGAGACAGGGGGCAAACTATGGCTACACCTTC
>TRBD1|-|TRBJ2-7|TRBV5-4
CASSPGQYSYEQYF
TGTGCCAGCAGCCCGGGACAGTACTCCTACGAGCAGTACTTC
>-|-|TRBJ2-5|TRBV18
CASSPQGPRETQYF
TGTGCCAGCTCACCACAAGGCCCCAGAGAGACCCAGTACTTC
>TRBD1|-|TRBJ1-1|TRBV6-5
CASRAGGVTYTEAFF
TGTGCCAGCAGAGCAGGGGGGGTAACCTACACTGAAGCTTTCTTT
>TRBD1|once|TRBJ2-7|TRBV6-5
CATTRGQGFEQYF
TGTGCCACCACACGAGGACAGGGGTTCGAGCAGTACTTC
>-|-|TRBJ2-7|TRBV9
CASSVAPGLGEQYF
TGTGCCAGCAGCGTAGCCCCCGGGTTGGGCGAGCAGTACTTC
>-|-|TRBJ1-2|TRBV30
CAWSRGGSSSYGYTF
TGTGCCTGGAGCCGAGGGGGTTCCTCTAGCTATGGCTACACCTTC
>TRBD1|-|TRBJ1-2|TRBV7-3
CASSPGTGGFYGYTF
TGTGCCAGCAGCCCAGGGACAGGGGGCTTTTATGGCTACACCTTC
>TRBD1|-|TRBJ1-2|TRBV10-3
CAISEQGAKGYTF
TGTGCCATCAGTGAACAGGGGGCGAAAGGCTACACCTTC
>-|-|TRBJ2-7|TRBV18
CASSPQGLKQYF
TGTGCCAGCTCACCACAGGGGCTGAAGCAGTACTTC
>TRBD1|-|TRBJ1-6|TRBV30
CAWSLTLTGKGSPLHF
TGTGCCTGGAGTCTTACATTGACAGGGAAGGGGTCACCCCTCCACTTT
>-|-|TRBJ2-1|TRBV6-1
CASSEVWGGYEQFF
TGTGCCAGCAGTGAAGTATGGGGCGGGTATGAGCAGTTCTTC
>-|-|TRBJ2-3|TRBV5-1
CASSSPGDTQYF
TGCGCCAGCAGCTCCCCCGGGGATACGCAGTATTTT
>TRBD1|-|TRBJ2-2|TRBV9
CASEDRGANTGELFF
TGTGCCAGCGAAGACAGGGGTGCGAACACCGGGGAGCTGTTTTTT
>-|-|TRBJ1-1|TRBV20-1
CSASTGQNTEAFF
TGCAGTGCTAGTACCGGGCAGAACACTGAAGCTTTCTTT
>TRBD1|-|TRBJ2-5|TRBV2
CASSRDRQETQYF
TGTGCCAGCAGTCGGGACAGGCAGGAGACCCAGTACTTC
>-|-|TRBJ1-1|TRBV10-1
CASSESTTGRGAFF
TGCGCCAGCAGTGAGAGTACAACGGGACGAGGAGCTTTCTTT
>TRBD1|once|TRBJ2-2|TRBV3-1/TRBV3-2
CASSREGTGNTGELFF
TGTGCCAGCAGCCGCGAGGGGACAGGCAACACCGGGGAGCTGTTTTTT
>TRBD1|once|TRBJ1-1|TRBV29-1
CSVGGQGEAFF
TGCAGCGTTGGAGGACAGGGAGAAGCTTTCTTT
>TRBD2|-|TRBJ2-3|TRBV7-9
CASSPKDWASGADTQYF
TGTGCCAGCAGCCCAAAGGATTGGGCTAGCGGGGCAGATACGCAGTATTTT